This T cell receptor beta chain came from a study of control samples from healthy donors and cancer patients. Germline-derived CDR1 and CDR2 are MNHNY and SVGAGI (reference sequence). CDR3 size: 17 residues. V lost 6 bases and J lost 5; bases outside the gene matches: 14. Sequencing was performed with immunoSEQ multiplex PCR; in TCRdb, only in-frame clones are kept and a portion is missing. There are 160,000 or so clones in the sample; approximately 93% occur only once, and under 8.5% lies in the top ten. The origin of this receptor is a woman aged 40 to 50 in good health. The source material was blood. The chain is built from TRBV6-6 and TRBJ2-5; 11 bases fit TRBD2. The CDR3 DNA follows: TGTGCCAGCAGGCGACCCCCAACTAGCGGGAGTTTGGAGACCCAGTACTTC. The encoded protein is CASRRPPTSGSLETQYF.